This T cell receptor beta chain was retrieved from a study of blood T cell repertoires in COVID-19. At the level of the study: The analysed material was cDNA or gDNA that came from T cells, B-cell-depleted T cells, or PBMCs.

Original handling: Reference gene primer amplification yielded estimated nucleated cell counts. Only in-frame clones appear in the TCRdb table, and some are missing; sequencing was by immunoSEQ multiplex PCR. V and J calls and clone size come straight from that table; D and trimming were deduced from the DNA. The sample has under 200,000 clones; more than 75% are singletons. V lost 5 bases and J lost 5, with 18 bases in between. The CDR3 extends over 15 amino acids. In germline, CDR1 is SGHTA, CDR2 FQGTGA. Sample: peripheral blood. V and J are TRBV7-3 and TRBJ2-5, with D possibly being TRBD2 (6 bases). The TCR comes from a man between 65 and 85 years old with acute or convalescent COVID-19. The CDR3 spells CASSPQGGVFETQYF. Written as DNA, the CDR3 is TGTGCCAGCAGCCCCCAGGGCGGGGTTTTTGAGACCCAGTACTTC.